This TCR beta chain is drawn from a study of T cells in tuberculosis. Sorting used thawed, overnight-rested PBMC stained with anti-CD3, a viability dye and GMM-loaded CD1B tetramer. The CD1B tetramers carried C32 glucose monomycolate purified from Rhodococcus equi. The assay was immunoSEQ multiplex PCR, and TCRdb's table has in-frame clones only and misses some. The sample includes 60,000 or so clones, about 86% of them seen just once. This CDR3 is built from 17 residues. Germline CDR1 and CDR2: LNHNV and YYDKDF (reference sequence). J gave up 1 base and V 0 bases, and 6 bases lay outside the gene matches.

V and J are TRBV15 and TRBJ2-4; 7 bases fit TRBD1. This receptor was obtained from an adult woman with latent tuberculosis. The sample was CD1b-GMM tetramer-negative cells sorted from PBMCs. CDR3 coding DNA: TGTGCCACCAGCAGAGATAAGGGGGCAACGGCCAAAAACATTCAGTACTTC. Translation: CATSRDKGATAKNIQYF.